This T cell receptor beta chain originates from a study of vaccination and CD4 T cells after COVID-19. Sequenced with the Oncomine TCR Beta short-read assay was DNA taken from cultured CD4+ T cells. Genomic DNA was drawn out of CD4+ T cells grown in culture. TCRdb re-analysed the PCR reads in MiXCR, keeping a single row per CDR3 protein. There are 15,000 or so distinct CDR3 sequences in the sample; around 30% occur only once, and less than 15% lies in the top ten. Treatment noted: roughly 11-day PBMC culture with coronavirus spike peptide pools or control peptides (ViraFEST assay). Germline CDR1 reads SGHTA; CDR2 reads FQGTGA. V lost 0 bases and J lost 6, with 4 bases in between. The CDR3 contains 12 residues. Points on this clonotype: Antigen specificity is unknown.

The chain has TRBV7-3 and TRBJ2-3; D is ambiguous. The sample was cultured CD4+ T cells from blood. This TCR derives from a human donor with COVID-19. The CDR3 spells CASSLTPDTQYF. The CDR3 DNA follows: TGTGCCAGCAGCTTAACGCCGGATACGCAGTATTTT.